This is a list of T cell receptor beta chains from one sample in a study of T cell responses to AZD1222 COVID-19 vaccine. Profiled with immunoSEQ multiplex PCR; TCRdb holds only in-frame clones, not every one. The sample includes roughly 120,000 clones, 80% to 95% of them seen just once. The source material was peripheral blood, sampled 28 days after the second AZD1222 dose. The source of these receptors is an adult who received the AZD1222 COVID-19 vaccine. Each CDR3 is given without its conserved first and last residue. Fields, in order: J gene, V gene, CDR3 protein.

J: TRBJ1-2; V: TRBV5-4; CDR3: ASSPGGRANYGYT
J: TRBJ1-5; V: TRBV7-8; CDR3: ASSLRGLSNQPQH
J: TRBJ1-3; V: TRBV3-1/TRBV3-2; CDR3: ASSHRGSSGNTIY
J: TRBJ1-4; V: TRBV2; CDR3: ASRDGTGGEKLF
J: TRBJ1-3; V: TRBV28; CDR3: ASSLSFWARAGNTIY
J: TRBJ2-7; V: TRBV19; CDR3: ASSPGPLDYEQY
J: TRBJ2-7; V: TRBV19; CDR3: ASSMLRGPYEQY
J: TRBJ1-5; V: TRBV18; CDR3: ASSPRGGPQH
J: TRBJ2-3; V: TRBV5-1; CDR3: ASSLGQGGDTQY
J: TRBJ2-1; V: TRBV3-1/TRBV3-2; CDR3: ASSPLRDRGYNEQF
J: TRBJ2-5; V: TRBV19; CDR3: ASSGAQAYQETQY
J: TRBJ1-6; V: TRBV18; CDR3: ASSPQRNSPLH
J: TRBJ2-3; V: TRBV5-4; CDR3: ASSRGLAGGDTQY
J: TRBJ1-3; V: TRBV5-8; CDR3: ASSLLLGIGSGNTIY
J: TRBJ2-3; V: TRBV3-1/TRBV3-2; CDR3: ASRQATDRAASTDTQY
J: TRBJ1-2; V: TRBV27; CDR3: ASGDRGVDGYT
J: TRBJ2-5; V: TRBV4-3; CDR3: ASSQDAQGAWETQY
J: TRBJ2-7; V: TRBV7-2; CDR3: ASSFRTGFHEQY
J: TRBJ2-4; V: TRBV5-1; CDR3: ASSSTGAKNIQY
J: TRBJ2-3; V: TRBV9; CDR3: ASSVEGQTTDTQY
J: TRBJ2-5; V: TRBV2; CDR3: ASRLEGETQY